This TCR beta chain is drawn from a study of T-cell reconstitution after alpha-beta-depleted transplantation in children. Whole-study findings and limits: A year had passed since transplant, and T-cell counts and diversity by then came mostly from newly produced T cells. Surviving recipient T cells and thymic progenitors underlay high day-60 TCRbeta diversity in some patients. Reportedly, only several hundred clones from non-depleted graft cells drove alpha-beta T-cell counts at about two months.

Unique molecular identifiers tagged the TCRbeta library. TCRdb recomputed calls from the PCR reads with MiXCR, one row per CDR3 protein. The sample lists 300,000 to 400,000 distinct CDR3 sequences, about 16% occurring once. Germline CDR1 reads SQVTM; CDR2 reads ANQGSEA. This CDR3 comprises 12 residues. The V gene lost 3 bases and the J gene lost 2 bases, with 7 bases spanning the gap. This clonotype was seen ten or more times. Its antigen is not known. The chain is built from TRBV29-1 and TRBJ1-2; D not resolved. The sequence was collected from a male patient aged 2-15 years who had a stem cell transplant for acute lymphoblastic leukemia, so the T cells may come from the graft donor. The sequencing used PBMCs, mostly from graft donor cells, collected 360 days after TCRalphabeta/CD19-depleted stem cell transplant. CDR3 sequence: CSVDDHNYGYTF. For the CDR3, the DNA is TGCAGCGTTGACGACCACAACTATGGCTACACCTTC.